This TCR beta chain was observed in a study of Graves' ophthalmopathy and Graves' hyperthyroidism. Study findings and constraints: Among expanded thyroid clonotypes above 0.001 frequency, most also occurred in blood.

Per germline, CDR1 SGHTA and CDR2 FQGTGA. The CDR3 contains 17 residues. With 2 bases removed from V and 1 base from J, the gap between germline ends came to 14 bases. Details on this clonotype: The antigen is unknown.

RNA transcripts yielded amplified TCR beta CDR3 regions. After a first-round RT-PCR with HTBI primers, a second-round multiplex PCR was run. TCRdb called the multiplex PCR reads again in MiXCR, with one record for every CDR3 protein. Of over 650,000 distinct CDR3 sequences listed, roughly two fifths were seen once; the top ten hold more than 2.5%. This sequence joins TRBV7-3 and TRBJ2-2; D ambiguous. The origin of this receptor is an adult man with Graves' ophthalmopathy. Sequencing was done on a sample of peripheral blood. CDR3 in amino acids: CASSLYGPQRNTGELFF. The CDR3 nucleotides read TGTGCCAGCAGCTTATATGGGCCCCAGCGGAACACCGGGGAGCTGTTTTTT.